Listed below are T cell receptor beta chains from one sample, sequenced in a study of T-cell memory formation after mild COVID-19. TCRdb analysed the 5' RACE reads with MiXCR anew, one entry per CDR3 protein. The repertoire holds 450,000 to 700,000 distinct CDR3 sequences, around 17% seen once, with around 13% in the top ten. Sequencing input: PBMCs or a T cell subset sorted from them (not recorded which). The receptors stem from an adult woman who had mild COVID-19 (a few samples of this study predate the infection). Cell type and time point are not known. The CDR3 runs from the conserved cysteine through the conserved F or W. D genes are given only for firm matches. Expanded clones are given a class, and other clones once, few, many or no size at all.

length	V	D	size	J	CDR3	DNA
18	TRBV7-9	.	.	TRBJ2-3	CASSLGKGPAGDSDTQYF	TGTGCCAGCAGCTTAGGGAAAGGACCTGCAGGGGACTCAGATACGCAGTATTTT
16	TRBV11-2	TRBD2	.	TRBJ2-2	CASSLDQAGGASRLFF	TGTGCCAGCAGCTTAGATCAGGCGGGGGGCGCCTCCAGGCTGTTTTTT
15	TRBV12-3/TRBV12-4	TRBD1	.	TRBJ1-2	CASSSRQGGPYGYTF	TGTGCCAGCAGCTCAAGACAGGGAGGACCCTATGGCTACACCTTC
15	TRBV18	.	few	TRBJ2-1	CASSRSATRNNEQFF	TGTGCCAGCTCCCGCTCTGCGACTAGAAACAATGAGCAGTTCTTC
15	TRBV24-1	.	.	TRBJ2-2	CATSSTEPNTGELFF	TGTGCCACCAGTTCTACAGAGCCCAACACCGGGGAGCTGTTTTTT
14	TRBV20-1	TRBD2	.	TRBJ2-1	CSARHAGGRYEQFF	TGCAGTGCTAGACACGCGGGGGGGCGGTATGAGCAGTTCTTC
17	TRBV5-1	TRBD2	many	TRBJ2-1	CASSPQTSGFSYNEQFF	TGCGCCAGCAGCCCCCAGACTAGCGGGTTCTCCTACAATGAGCAGTTCTTC
16	TRBV9	.	few	TRBJ2-5	CASSSRPGLRWETQYF	TGTGCCAGCAGCTCCCGACCGGGTCTAAGGTGGGAGACCCAGTACTTC
14	TRBV7-8	.	few	TRBJ2-1	CASSDMVSGIEQFF	TGTGCCAGCAGCGATATGGTGTCGGGGATTGAGCAGTTCTTC
18	TRBV12-3/TRBV12-4	.	.	TRBJ2-1	CASSRGHIHLSSYNEQFF	TGTGCCAGCAGTAGGGGACATATCCATTTGAGCTCCTACAATGAGCAGTTCTTC
14	TRBV27	.	few	TRBJ1-1	CASSPSGGRTEAFF	TGTGCCAGCAGCCCGAGCGGGGGCAGGACTGAAGCTTTCTTT
16	TRBV9	.	.	TRBJ2-3	CASSVEAGFSRATQYF	TGTGCCAGCAGCGTAGAGGCGGGGTTTTCCCGGGCTACGCAGTATTTT
13	TRBV7-2	.	.	TRBJ1-2	CASSLAGMRGYTF	TGTGCCAGCAGCTTAGCGGGGATGCGGGGCTACACCTTC
14	TRBV27	TRBD1	.	TRBJ2-2	CASRRDRAYGELFF	TGTGCCAGCAGGCGGGACAGGGCCTACGGGGAGCTGTTTTTT
12	TRBV10-1	TRBD1	.	TRBJ1-2	CASSEVGGTGDF	TGCGCCAGCAGTGAGGTTGGCGGGACAGGAGACTTC
13	TRBV11-2	.	few	TRBJ1-2	CASSTAAGYGYTF	TGTGCCAGCAGCACCGCCGCCGGTTATGGCTACACCTTC
16	TRBV5-1	.	.	TRBJ1-1	CASNPGKGLLNTEAFF	TGCGCCAGCAATCCCGGGAAGGGACTTTTGAACACTGAAGCTTTCTTT
15	TRBV12-3/TRBV12-4	.	.	TRBJ1-1	CATGGGAGRNTEAFF	TGTGCCACCGGCGGGGGGGCCGGTAGGAACACTGAAGCTTTCTTT
17	TRBV24-1	TRBD2	.	TRBJ2-1	CATSDPTSGSSYNEQFF	TGTGCCACCAGTGATCCCACTAGCGGAAGCTCCTACAATGAGCAGTTCTTC
16	TRBV19	TRBD1	few	TRBJ1-5	CASSSPGGGRNQPQHF	TGTGCCAGTAGTTCACCCGGAGGGGGCAGGAATCAGCCCCAGCATTTT
16	TRBV7-2	TRBD2	.	TRBJ2-7	CASSPPGGRATYEQYF	TGTGCCAGCAGCCCGCCCGGCGGGAGGGCAACCTACGAGCAGTACTTC
16	TRBV7-9	TRBD2	few	TRBJ2-3	CASSQTSGSITDTQYF	TGTGCCAGCAGCCAAACTAGCGGGAGTATCACAGATACGCAGTATTTT
16	TRBV27	.	.	TRBJ2-2	CASSSYEIGVTGELFF	TGTGCCAGCAGTTCCTACGAAATAGGAGTCACCGGGGAGCTGTTTTTT
18	TRBV4-2	.	.	TRBJ2-7	CASSQEAGALGASYEQYF	TGTGCCAGCAGCCAAGAGGCCGGGGCCCTAGGGGCCTCCTACGAGCAGTACTTC
16	TRBV7-2	TRBD2	few	TRBJ2-2	CASSVLAGAATGELFF	TGTGCCAGCAGCGTCCTAGCGGGCGCGGCCACCGGGGAGCTGTTTTTT
13	TRBV18	.	.	TRBJ1-1	CASSPLKRTEAFF	TGTGCCAGCTCACCACTGAAGCGAACTGAAGCTTTCTTT
18	TRBV2	.	.	TRBJ2-1	CASSYRPDSRSSYNEQFF	TGTGCCAGCAGTTATCGACCGGACAGCCGTAGCTCCTACAATGAGCAGTTCTTC
13	TRBV12-3/TRBV12-4	.	.	TRBJ2-3	CASQPGNTDTQYF	TGTGCCAGCCAGCCCGGTAACACAGATACGCAGTATTTT
13	TRBV12-3/TRBV12-4	.	many	TRBJ2-7	CASSPKQGGEQYF	TGTGCCAGCAGCCCTAAACAGGGAGGGGAGCAGTACTTC
17	TRBV14	.	.	TRBJ2-1	CASSQEGPRRVGNEQFF	TGTGCCAGCAGCCAAGAAGGCCCGAGGCGTGTGGGCAATGAGCAGTTCTTC
15	TRBV7-2	TRBD1	.	TRBJ1-6	CASSLDRVGNSPLHF	TGTGCCAGCAGCCTAGACAGGGTGGGCAATTCACCCCTCCACTTT
15	TRBV28	.	.	TRBJ1-2	CASSPDPSPRYGYTF	TGTGCCAGCAGCCCCGACCCTTCACCCCGCTATGGCTACACCTTC
16	TRBV7-2	TRBD1	.	TRBJ1-1	CASSPVQGGMKTEAFF	TGTGCCAGCAGCCCCGTCCAGGGGGGGATGAAAACTGAAGCTTTCTTT
15	TRBV30	TRBD1	few	TRBJ2-3	CAWSVRRGKTDTQYF	TGTGCCTGGAGTGTACGCAGGGGGAAGACAGATACGCAGTATTTT
16	TRBV5-1	TRBD2	few	TRBJ2-2	CASSLRQRGGTGELFF	TGCGCCAGCAGCTTGCGCCAGCGGGGGGGCACCGGGGAGCTGTTTTTT
14	TRBV4-1	TRBD1	few	TRBJ1-2	CASSQEDRGYGYTF	TGCGCCAGCAGCCAAGAAGACAGGGGATATGGCTACACCTTC
18	TRBV5-1	TRBD2	few	TRBJ2-4	CASSLAWAGGPTKNIQYF	TGCGCCAGCAGCTTGGCCTGGGCGGGAGGGCCAACCAAAAACATTCAGTACTTC
14	TRBV7-9	.	.	TRBJ1-1	CASRTGQGNTEAFF	TGTGCCAGCAGAACTGGCCAGGGAAACACTGAAGCTTTCTTT
16	TRBV24-1	.	.	TRBJ2-7	CATSASADSYSYEQYF	TGTGCCACCAGTGCATCTGCGGACAGTTACTCCTACGAGCAGTACTTC